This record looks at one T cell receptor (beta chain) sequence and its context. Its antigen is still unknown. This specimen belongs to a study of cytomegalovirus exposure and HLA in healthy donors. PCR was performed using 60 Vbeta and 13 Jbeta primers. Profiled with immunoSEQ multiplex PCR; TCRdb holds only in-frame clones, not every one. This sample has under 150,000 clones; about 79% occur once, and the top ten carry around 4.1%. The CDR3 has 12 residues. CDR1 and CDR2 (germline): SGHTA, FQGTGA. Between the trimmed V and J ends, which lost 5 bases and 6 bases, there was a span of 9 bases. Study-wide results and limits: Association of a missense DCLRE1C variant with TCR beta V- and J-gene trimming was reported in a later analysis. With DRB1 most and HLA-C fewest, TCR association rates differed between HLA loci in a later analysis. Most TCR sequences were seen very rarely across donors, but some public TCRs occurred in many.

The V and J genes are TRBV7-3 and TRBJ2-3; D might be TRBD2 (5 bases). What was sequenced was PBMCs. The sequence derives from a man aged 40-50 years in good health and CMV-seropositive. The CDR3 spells CASSPREDTQYF. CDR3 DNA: TGTGCCAGCAGCCCTAGGGAGGATACGCAGTATTTT. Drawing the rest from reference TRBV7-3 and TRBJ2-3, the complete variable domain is GAGVSQTPSNKVTEKGKYVELRCDPISGHTALYWYRQSLGQGPEFLIYFQGTGAADDSGLPNDRFFAVRPEGSVSTLKIQRTERGDSAVYLCASSPREDTQYFGPGTRLTVL.